The table lists the clone carrying this TCR beta chain with many counts. Its target is not known. The sequenced fragment ends 3 residues before the CDR3 boundary, so the rest is inferred from the germline J gene. TCRdb keeps only in-frame clones here, not all; method: immunoSEQ multiplex PCR. Reported are some 38,000 clones, none seen only once; the ten largest carry 0.8% to 1%. The entry originates in a study of T cell clonality in common variable immunodeficiency. Findings of the study overall: CVID subjects shared fewer TCRbeta clones than healthy controls did. TCRbeta clonality was increased in CVID versus healthy controls.

Caucasian heritage predominated among both patients and controls. The V gene end was trimmed by 0 bases and the J gene end by 4 bases; junction bases not matched to a gene: 7. CDR1 is SGHTA, CDR2 FQGNSA, per germline. This CDR3 is built from 16 residues. This clonotype originated in a person between 18 and 75 years old in good health. The chain employs TRBV7-2 and TRBJ2-5; 8 bases fit TRBD2. The sequencing input was peripheral blood mononuclear cells. The sequenced part of the CDR3 DNA is TGTGCCAGCAGCTTAGCGTCCGGGGGGGCACTAGAGACC. The encoded protein is CASSLASGGALET. The CDR3 reads in full as CASSLASGGALETQYF.